Detailed here is one T cell receptor beta chain. Its specificity is not known. Clones were sequenced by immunoSEQ multiplex PCR, and TCRdb holds only the in-frame ones, with some missing. The sample includes 170,000 or so clones, more than 65% of them seen just once. This sample stems from a study of cytomegalovirus exposure and HLA in healthy donors. The CDR3 extends over 17 amino acids. The germline V gene has CDR1 MNHEY and CDR2 SMNVEV (reference sequence). V lost 1 base, J lost 4 bases, and 16 bases lay in between. Study-level findings and limits: The classifier was said to identify cytomegalovirus status with high specificity and sensitivity. The study found most TCR sequences rare, yet found some public TCRs in many donors. It was confirmed in vitro that a few of the CMV-associated chains were specific for CMV antigens.

The sample taken for sequencing was PBMCs. The TCR originated in a woman aged 18-35 years in good health and CMV-seropositive. This chain uses TRBV27 with TRBJ1-4; D gene unclear. CDR3 residues: CASSLFSAGLGNEKLFF. As DNA, the CDR3 is TGTGCCAGCAGTTTATTTTCAGCCGGACTGGGTAATGAAAAACTGTTTTTT.